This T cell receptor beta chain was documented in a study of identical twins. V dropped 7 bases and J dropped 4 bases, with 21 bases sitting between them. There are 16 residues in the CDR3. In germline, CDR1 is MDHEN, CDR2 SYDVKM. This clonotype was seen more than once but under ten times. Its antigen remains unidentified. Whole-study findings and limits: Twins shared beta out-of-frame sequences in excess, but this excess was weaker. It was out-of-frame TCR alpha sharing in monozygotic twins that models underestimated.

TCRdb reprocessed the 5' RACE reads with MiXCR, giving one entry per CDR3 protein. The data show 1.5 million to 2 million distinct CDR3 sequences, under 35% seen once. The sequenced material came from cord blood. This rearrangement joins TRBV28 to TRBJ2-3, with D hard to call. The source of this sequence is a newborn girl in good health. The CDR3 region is CASTLAPSYIPDTQYF. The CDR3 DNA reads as TGTGCCAGCACCCTCGCCCCGAGTTACATTCCAGATACGCAGTATTTT.